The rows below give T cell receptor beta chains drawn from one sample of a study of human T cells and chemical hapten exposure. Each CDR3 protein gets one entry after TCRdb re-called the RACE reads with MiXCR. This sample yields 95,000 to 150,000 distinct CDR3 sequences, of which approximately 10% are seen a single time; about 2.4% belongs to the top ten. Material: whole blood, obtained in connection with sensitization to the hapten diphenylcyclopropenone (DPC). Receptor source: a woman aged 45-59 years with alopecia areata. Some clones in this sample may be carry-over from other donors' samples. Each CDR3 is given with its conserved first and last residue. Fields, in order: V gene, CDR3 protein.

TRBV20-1,CSARVRQDDGYTF
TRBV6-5,CASSERGAGGSDNEQFF
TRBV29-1,CSVTLAGWADTQYF
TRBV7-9,CASSLSVRAQETQYF
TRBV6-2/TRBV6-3,CASRSRDRGKLGTEAFF
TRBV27,CASTHRGGGNYGYTF
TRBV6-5,CASRKKGRNTEAFF
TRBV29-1,CSVEDWLASGNEQFF
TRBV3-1,CASSPPGLVRVEDTQYF
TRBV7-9,CASSSEVGTEAFF
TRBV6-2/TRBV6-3,CASNSDQGKGTEAFF
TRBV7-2,CASSLDVSGGWTNEKLFF
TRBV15,CATSREPGRLTSSNQPQHF
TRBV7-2,CASSLISKVFF
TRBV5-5,CASRDRTEPNYGYTF
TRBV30,CAWSGRRAGNTIYF
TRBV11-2,CASSFRLAGTDTQYF
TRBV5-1,CASSLGLAGGLDTQYF
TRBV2,CASSDPTPLGYGYTF
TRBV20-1,CSASPSAAPSYEQYF
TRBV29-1,CSVSGGISNQPQHF
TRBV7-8,CASSTDRASGQFF
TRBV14,CASSSSGRRHEQYF
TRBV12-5,CASGVGGSSYNEQFF
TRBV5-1,CASSLRRGSYEQYF
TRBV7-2,CASSLGGRSYGYTF
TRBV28,CASSPPPTRLAGGEQYF
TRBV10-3,CAISDPSAGDTQYF
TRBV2,CARALRGSGNTIYF
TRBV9,CASSVAATAGTDTQYF
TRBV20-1,CSARTGDYEQYF
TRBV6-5,CASSYDSTRTEAFF
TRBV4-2,CASSQGSDSSDNQPQHF
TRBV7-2,CASSLPASGGVSYNEQFF
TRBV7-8,CASSKVHRGQVSPGAPGDTQYF
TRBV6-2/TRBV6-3,CASSYEDRVEYF
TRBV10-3,CAIRPGSIFSPLHF
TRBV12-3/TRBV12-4,CASSPTGTRTYEQYF
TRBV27,CASSVRALTDTQYF
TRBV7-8,CASSFRRDRPHEQYF
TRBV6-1,CASSPGQGASTNEKLFF
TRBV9,CASSVGLAAYEQYF
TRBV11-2,CASSSEAGVVYF
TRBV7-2,CASSLQGERTQYF
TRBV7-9,CASSLLGENTEAFF
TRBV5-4,CASSLAGGGEPQHF
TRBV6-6,CASSYSIEEKLFF
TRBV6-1,CASSRDSEAFF
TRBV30,CAWSVRGYPYEQYF
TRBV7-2,CASSPEFRETYGYTF
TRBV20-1,CSASSTNRGLEPQHF
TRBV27,CVSSLIRDRGRKGINEQFF
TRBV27,CASSFSGGTEAFF
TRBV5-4,CASSAGNTEAFF
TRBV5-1,CASSLAGGRLDTQYF
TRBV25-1,CASSEWGASSTDTQYF
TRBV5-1,CASSLGQFYGYTF
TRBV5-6,CASSFGRANEKLFF
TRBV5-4,CASSLRTGNEKLFF
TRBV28,CASSSPLGQATQYF